One sample yielded the 25 T cell receptor beta chains listed below, sequenced in a study of cytomegalovirus exposure and HLA in healthy donors. Both 60 Vbeta primers and 13 Jbeta primers went into the PCR. Using immunoSEQ multiplex PCR, the repertoire was profiled, and TCRdb retains in-frame clones only, with some absent. The repertoire holds about 140,000 clones, with about 70% as singletons. Specimen: PBMCs. Receptor source: a woman in her forties in good health and CMV-seronegative.

Worth noting for this clone: The same CDR3 can be traced to other DNA sequences in this sample. This chain joins TRBV5-4 and TRBJ2-7, with 10 bases lining up with TRBD1. This CDR3 contains 16 residues. The J segment lost 5 bases and the V segment lost 5 bases, leaving 13 bases of the junction unmatched. Germline V gene lookup returns CDR1 SGHNT and CDR2 YYREEE (reference sequence). DNA for the CDR3: TGTGCCAGCAGGTACGCTCCGGGACAGGGGTCCCACGAGCAGTACTTC. Amino acid sequence: CASRYAPGQGSHEQYF.

This clone has a handful of counts. The rearrangement links TRBV19 to TRBJ2-1, with TRBD2 identical over 11 bases. The CDR3 spans 14 residues. J gave up 15 bases and V 4 bases, and 11 bases lay outside the gene matches. CDR1 is LNHDA, CDR2 SQIVND, per germline (reference sequence). CDR3 sequence reads: CASSKATSGVSRFF. The CDR3, as DNA: TGTGCCAGTAGTAAGGCGACTAGCGGGGTCTCGCGGTTCTTC.

This clone was seen only once. The chain has TRBV6-1 and TRBJ2-1; TRBD1 is a possible D gene (7 bases). CDR3 length: 15 amino acids. With 2 bases removed from V and 1 base from J, the gap between germline ends came to 9 bases. CDR1 is MNHNS, CDR2 SASEGT, per germline. For the CDR3, the DNA is TGTGCCAGCAGTGAACAGGGGGGATCCTACAATGAGCAGTTCTTC. Its translation: CASSEQGGSYNEQFF.

The gene calls are TRBV2 and TRBJ1-2; TRBD1 matches 8 bases. The J segment lost 6 bases and the V segment lost 4 bases, leaving 7 bases of the junction unmatched. Looked up from germline, CDR1 is SNHLY and CDR2 is FYNNEI. The CDR3 extends over 14 amino acids. The CDR3 DNA reads as TGTGCCAGCAGTGCCGAAAGGACAGGGAATGGCTACACCTTC. The encoded protein is CASSAERTGNGYTF. Complete variable domain (other parts from reference TRBV2 and TRBJ1-2): EPEVTQTPSHQVTQMGQEVILRCVPISNHLYFYWYRQILGQKVEFLVSFYNNEISEKSEIFDDQFSVERPDGSNFTLKIRSTKLEDSAMYFCASSAERTGNGYTFGSGTRLTVV.

The chain has TRBV9 and TRBJ1-2; 11 bases map to TRBD1. Trimming took 0 bases from V and 5 from J; bases not matched to a gene: 9. The germline CDR1 and CDR2 sequences are SGDLS and YYNGEE. The CDR3 length is 17 residues. The CDR3 DNA follows: TGTGCCAGCAGCGTAGATGGACAGGGGGCTGCAAATTATGGCTACACCTTC. Translated, it gives CASSVDGQGAANYGYTF.

This clone was picked up a small number of times. This sequence joins TRBV10-3 and TRBJ1-2; D gene unclear. This CDR3 has 14 residues. Trimming left V 4 bases short and J 3 bases short, with 12 bases between. Germline values: CDR1 ENHRY, CDR2 SYGVKD. For the CDR3, the DNA is TGTGCCATCAGTGCGACGGTAGCGGACTATGGCTACACCTTC. As protein: CAISATVADYGYTF.

This clone appeared a single time. The chain is built from TRBV7-8 and TRBJ2-7, with 9 bases fitting TRBD1. The CDR3 runs to 19 residues. The germline CDR1 and CDR2 sequences are SGHVS and FQNEAQ. With V trimmed by 5 bases and J by 0 bases, 17 bases remained unmatched. The CDR3 is CASSHYTLTGTGSSYEQYF. CDR3 nucleotide sequence: TGTGCCAGCAGCCATTATACTCTCACCGGGACAGGGAGCTCCTACGAGCAGTACTTC. Based on the CDR3 plus reference TRBV7-8 and TRBJ2-7, the full variable domain is GAGVSQSPRYKVAKRGQDVALRCDPISGHVSLFWYQQALGQGPEFLTYFQNEAQLDKSGLPSDRFFAERPEGSVSTLKIQRTQQEDSAVYLCASSHYTLTGTGSSYEQYFGPGTRLTVT.

V usage is TRBV5-6 and J usage is TRBJ2-1, with TRBD2 matching 14 bases. The V segment lost 1 base and the J segment 9 bases; nucleotides outside the gene matches: 9. Germline V gene data show CDR1 as SGHDT and CDR2 as YYEEEE. CDR3 length equals 17 residues. CDR3 in DNA: TGTGCCAGCAGCTTGTGGTCCGGGACTAGCGGGAGTGGTGAGCAGTTCTTC. It encodes CASSLWSGTSGSGEQFF.

The chain recombines TRBV11-2 with TRBJ1-1; the D gene is possibly TRBD1 (5 bases). CDR1 and CDR2 from the germline V gene are SGHAT and FQNNGV. V lost 5 bases, J lost 3 bases, and 16 bases lay in between. The CDR3 totals 15 residues. CDR3 protein: CASSPNQGLYTEAFF. The CDR3 coding sequence is TGTGCCAGCAGCCCCAACCAGGGATTGTACACTGAAGCTTTCTTT.

The chain links TRBV30 to TRBJ2-5; 8 bases agree with TRBD1. The CDR3 is 14 amino acids. The germline V gene has CDR1 GTSNPN and CDR2 SVGIG (reference sequence). With 4 bases clipped from V and 2 bases from J, the junction kept 6 bases outside the gene matches. Here the CDR3 DNA reads TGTGCCTGGAAATCCTACAGGGGGCAAGAGACCCAGTACTTC. Amino acids: CAWKSYRGQETQYF.

In this sample, this clone turned up a few times. The J gene is TRBJ1-4, the V gene TRBV6-6; TRBD1 matches 7 bases. Germline V lookup: CDR1 MNHNY, CDR2 SVGAGI (reference sequence). The CDR3 length is 16 residues. V shed 6 bases and J 1 base; nucleotides not matched to a gene: 8. The CDR3 sequence: CASRSGRGKTNEKLFF. The CDR3 DNA is TGTGCCAGCAGGTCAGGCAGGGGGAAAACTAATGAAAAACTGTTTTTT.

The chain recombines TRBV6-1 with TRBJ2-5, with a possible D match to TRBD2 (6 bases). V was clipped by 3 bases and J by 5 bases, with 13 bases between them. CDR3 size: 14 residues. Per germline, CDR1 MNHNS and CDR2 SASEGT. The CDR3 DNA is TGTGCCAGCAGTGAGATTCAAGGGAGGGAGACCCAGTACTTC. Amino acids: CASSEIQGRETQYF.

The chain is built from TRBV28 and TRBJ1-2; D uncertain. The CDR3 has 13 amino acids. Germline V lookup: CDR1 MDHEN, CDR2 SYDVKM. The germline V and J ends were trimmed by 6 bases and 1 base, with 9 bases remaining between them. The CDR3 here is CASSTGVNYGYTF. CDR3 nucleotides: TGTGCCAGCAGCACCGGGGTTAACTATGGCTACACCTTC.

J is TRBJ2-1 and V is TRBV5-1; TRBD2 is a possible D gene (6 bases). V dropped 0 bases and J dropped 7 bases, with 8 bases sitting between them. CDR3 length: 13 residues. Germline CDR1 SGHRS, CDR2 YFSETQ. The CDR3 DNA sequence: TGCGCCAGCAGCTTGGGGGGGGAAAATGAGCAGTTCTTC. Translating it yields CASSLGGENEQFF.

The chain couples TRBV7-9 to TRBJ1-1; tentatively, D is TRBD1 (5 bases). The ends were cut back, 2 bases at V and 6 bases at J, with 19 bases in the middle. CDR3 length equals 16 residues. CDR1 SEHNR and CDR2 FQNEAQ come from the germline V gene (reference sequence). The CDR3 reads CASSLRLGREGAEAFF. CDR3 bases: TGTGCCAGCAGCTTACGGCTTGGCAGGGAAGGAGCTGAAGCTTTCTTT.

The J gene is TRBJ1-3, the V gene TRBV5-1, with 10 bases identical to TRBD1. CDR3 size: 16 residues. After removal of 0 bases from V and 2 bases from J, the junction contained 2 bases not matched to a gene. Germline loops: CDR1 SGHRS, CDR2 YFSETQ. This CDR3 is CASSLGGQGAGNTIYF. CDR3 nucleotide sequence: TGCGCCAGCAGCTTGGGCGGACAGGGGGCTGGAAACACCATATATTTT. Full variable domain (missing parts from reference TRBV5-1 and TRBJ1-3): KAGVTQTPRYLIKTRGQQVTLSCSPISGHRSVSWYQQTPGQGLQFLFEYFSETQRNKGNFPGRFSGRQFSNSRSEMNVSTLELGDSALYLCASSLGGQGAGNTIYFGEGSWLTVV.

This chain connects TRBV7-8 to TRBJ1-1, with 11 bases identical to TRBD1. This CDR3 has 15 amino acids. The germline CDR1 and CDR2 sequences are SGHVS and FQNEAQ. With 1 base clipped from V and 7 bases from J, the junction kept 5 bases outside the gene matches. The CDR3 reads CASSLDRDRGIEAFF. The DNA of the CDR3 is TGTGCCAGCAGCTTAGATAGGGACAGGGGGATTGAAGCTTTCTTT.

The chain is built from TRBV7-2 and TRBJ1-1; the match to TRBD1 covers 9 bases. Germline V gene data show CDR1 as SGHTA and CDR2 as FQGNSA. This CDR3 has 14 amino acids. Trimming cost V 3 bases and J 6 bases; bases outside gene matches: 5. CDR3 residues: CASSLTGGIAEAFF. The CDR3 DNA follows: TGTGCCAGCAGCTTGACAGGGGGGATCGCTGAAGCTTTCTTT.

The rearrangement joins TRBV5-8 to TRBJ2-7; 8 bases are a match to TRBD1. The length of the CDR3 is 15 residues. Germline V gene sequence: CDR1 SGHTS, CDR2 YDEGEE. The junction had 10 bases not matched to a gene; V was cut back by 2 bases and J by 6 bases. The CDR3 DNA is TGTGCCAGCAGCTTCGGACAGGGAACCCCCCGCGAGCAGTACTTC. Protein sequence: CASSFGQGTPREQYF.

This chain links TRBV30 with TRBJ1-1; the match to TRBD1 covers 8 bases. The CDR3 spans 12 residues. Germline lookup yields CDR1 GTSNPN and CDR2 SVGIG (reference sequence). V lost 2 bases, J lost 7 bases, and 3 bases stayed unmatched. CDR3 DNA: TGTGCCTGGAGTCTTACAGGGGGTGAAGCTTTCTTT. It specifies CAWSLTGGEAFF.

The chain uses TRBV5-4 and TRBJ1-6; 7 nucleotides match TRBD1. CDR3 length: 13 residues. With V trimmed by 0 bases and J by 12 bases, 3 bases remained unmatched. Germline V gives CDR1 SGHNT, CDR2 YYREEE (reference sequence). CDR3 nucleotides: TGTGCCAGCAGCTTGGTGGCAGGGGGACCCCTCCACTTT. Amino acids: CASSLVAGGPLHF.

The chain couples TRBV11-2 to TRBJ1-1; D is unclear. The germline CDR1 and CDR2 sequences are SGHAT and FQNNGV. CDR3 length: 13 residues. V was trimmed by 5 bases and J by 5 bases, leaving 12 bases between them. In DNA, the CDR3 is TGTGCCAGCAGCCCGTCGGTTGAAACTGAAGCTTTCTTT. Its translation: CASSPSVETEAFF.

The J gene is TRBJ1-2, the V gene TRBV27; TRBD1 is a possible D gene (6 bases). CDR3 length equals 15 residues. Trimming cost V 5 bases and J 4 bases, with 17 bases left between them. CDR1 is MNHEY and CDR2 is SMNVEV in the germline V gene (reference sequence). CDR3 DNA sequence: TGTGCCAGCAGTCCTGACCGGGACACGTTCTATGGCTACACCTTC. Protein product: CASSPDRDTFYGYTF.

CDR3 sequence (DNA): TGCAGCGACACCTCCGGGGGGCAAGAGACCCAGTACTTC. It translates to CSDTSGGQETQYF. J is TRBJ2-5 and V is TRBV29-1; 7 bases agree with TRBD2. The junction had 7 bases not matched to a gene; V was cut back by 7 bases and J by 2 bases. The V gene's germline CDR1 is SQVTM and CDR2 ANQGSEA. CDR3 size: 13 residues.

The V call is TRBV15, the J call TRBJ2-7; D is uncertain. Germline V gene data show CDR1 as LNHNV and CDR2 as YYDKDF (reference sequence). V dropped 0 bases and J dropped 0 bases, with 6 bases sitting between them. CDR3 length: 14 residues. CDR3 sequence reads: CATSRDRVSYEQYF. CDR3 bases: TGTGCCACCAGCAGAGACCGGGTCTCCTACGAGCAGTACTTC. Full variable domain (remainder filled in from reference TRBV15 and TRBJ2-7): DAMVIQNPRYQVTQFGKPVTLSCSQTLNHNVMYWYQQKSSQAPKLLFHYYDKDFNNEADTPDNFQSRRPNTSFCFLDIRSPGLGDTAMYLCATSRDRVSYEQYFGPGTRLTVT.